Presented here are 27 T cell receptor beta chains from one specimen sequenced in a study of T-cell reconstitution after alpha-beta-depleted transplantation in children. Construction of the TCRbeta library involved unique molecular identifiers. TCRdb re-called the PCR reads through MiXCR, storing one row per CDR3 protein. The sample shows roughly 500,000 distinct CDR3 sequences, 9.5% to 15% of them seen only once. This specimen consisted of PBMCs from the stem cell graft donor, obtained from the stem cell graft. The receptors derive from a human donor who donated a stem cell graft to a child with combined immunodeficiency.

This clonotype was detected ten times or more. This chain joins TRBV7-2 and TRBJ1-2; D is unresolved. The length of the CDR3 is 14 residues. V was trimmed by 4 bases and J by 2 bases, leaving 11 bases between them. Germline values: CDR1 SGHTA, CDR2 FQGNSA. The CDR3, as DNA: TGTGCCAGCAGCTCCGGCGGCGGGAACTATGGCTACACCTTC. Translation gives CASSSGGGNYGYTF.

V and J are TRBV5-1 and TRBJ2-1; 10 bases are a match to TRBD2. The germline V gene has CDR1 SGHRS and CDR2 YFSETQ. Losses at the gene ends were 5 bases for V and 2 bases for J; bases not matched to a gene: 7. CDR3 size: 16 residues. CDR3 in amino acids: CASRSESGRAYNEQFF. As DNA, the CDR3 is TGCGCCAGCAGAAGTGAGAGCGGGAGGGCCTACAATGAGCAGTTCTTC. The whole variable domain, filled in from reference TRBV5-1 and TRBJ2-1, reads KAGVTQTPRYLIKTRGQQVTLSCSPISGHRSVSWYQQTPGQGLQFLFEYFSETQRNKGNFPGRFSGRQFSNSRSEMNVSTLELGDSALYLCASRSESGRAYNEQFFGPGTRLTVL.

The V and J genes are TRBV27 and TRBJ1-4; the D gene is possibly TRBD1 (5 bases). Trimming took 2 bases from V and 3 from J, leaving 16 bases between them. The CDR3 contains 17 residues. Germline-derived CDR1 and CDR2 are MNHEY and SMNVEV (reference sequence). CDR3 sequence: CASSLSMGTQPNEKLFF. CDR3 coding DNA: TGTGCCAGCAGTTTAAGTATGGGGACCCAACCTAATGAAAAACTGTTTTTT.

This clonotype was recorded at least ten times. The chain employs TRBV12-3 or TRBV12-4 and TRBJ1-4; 11 nucleotides line up with TRBD1. Trimming took 5 bases from V and 7 from J; bases not matched to a gene: 6. This CDR3 has 15 residues. This chain's CDR3 is CASSLGQGEGEKLFF. CDR3 DNA: TGTGCCAGCAGTCTGGGACAGGGGGAGGGTGAAAAACTGTTTTTT.

This clonotype has just a few counts. This sequence joins TRBV24-1 and TRBJ2-7; no reliable D call. There are 15 residues in the CDR3. Germline V gives CDR1 KGHDR, CDR2 SFDVKD. V lost 2 bases, J lost 4 bases, and 14 bases lay in between. In DNA form, the CDR3 reads TGTGCCACCAGTGATTGGTCCGGCGGTTTTTACGAGCAGTACTTC. Protein sequence: CATSDWSGGFYEQYF.

The rearrangement joins TRBV7-6 to TRBJ2-7; weak D call: TRBD1 (6 bases). The CDR3 spans 13 residues. The germline gives CDR1 SGHVS, CDR2 FNYEAQ. V lost 2 bases and J 4 bases, leaving 9 bases between the germline ends. The CDR3 is CASSLRDTYEQYF. For the CDR3, the DNA is TGTGCCAGCAGCTTACGGGACACGTACGAGCAGTACTTC.

V gene TRBV25-1 combines with J gene TRBJ1-1; no clear D gene. The CDR3 length is 13 residues. V lost 5 bases to trimming and J lost 0 bases, with 7 bases between them. Germline-derived CDR1 and CDR2 are MGHDK and SYGVNS. The CDR3 sequence is CASSRRMNTEAFF. Here the CDR3 DNA reads TGTGCCAGCAGTCGACGAATGAACACTGAAGCTTTCTTT.

The chain uses TRBV24-1 and TRBJ2-1, with a weak D call TRBD1 (6 bases). The CDR3 sequence is 17 residues long. CDR1 is KGHDR and CDR2 is SFDVKD in the germline V gene. V dropped 3 bases and J dropped 8 bases, with 22 bases sitting between them. The CDR3 protein is CATSDPRGDLDSDEQFF. CDR3 coding DNA: TGTGCCACCAGTGATCCGCGAGGAGATTTGGACAGTGATGAGCAGTTCTTC.

This clonotype was seen ten or more times. The chain carries TRBV5-1 and TRBJ2-3, with 11 bases fitting TRBD2. The CDR3 is 16 amino acids. From germline, CDR1 is SGHRS and CDR2 YFSETQ. Trimming removed 4 bases from V and 2 bases from J; junction bases left unmatched: 6. CDR3 nucleotide sequence: TGCGCCAGCAGCCCGGGACTAGCGGAGACCACAGATACGCAGTATTTT. The encoded protein is CASSPGLAETTDTQYF.

This clonotype was seen more than once but under ten times. This sequence joins TRBV4-2 and TRBJ2-3, with 16 bases identical to TRBD2. Looked up from germline, CDR1 is LGHNA and CDR2 is YNFKEQ. With 9 bases clipped from V and 4 bases from J, the junction kept 16 bases outside the gene matches. This CDR3 region has 19 residues. This CDR3 reads CASRPGLAGGPSSSDTQYF. In nucleotides, the CDR3 is TGTGCCAGTCGGCCGGGACTAGCGGGGGGGCCGAGTTCTTCAGATACGCAGTATTTT.

V usage is TRBV6-2 or TRBV6-3 and J usage is TRBJ2-7; 10 bases match TRBD1. This CDR3 spans 15 amino acids. The trim removed 6 bases at V and 6 bases at J, leaving 11 bases unmatched. Per the germline V gene, CDR1 is MNHEY and CDR2 is SVGEGT. This CDR3 reads CASRKSGQGFGEQYF. Written as DNA, the CDR3 is TGTGCCAGCAGGAAATCGGGACAGGGGTTCGGCGAGCAGTACTTC.

In its sample, this clonotype was seen a few times. The chain employs TRBV12-3 or TRBV12-4 and TRBJ2-2, with TRBD2 identical over 7 bases. This CDR3 has 15 residues. V lost 3 bases, J lost 6 bases, and 7 bases stayed unmatched. CDR3 nucleotide sequence: TGTGCCAGCAGTTTTGGGGGGGTAATAGCCGGGGAGCTGTTTTTT. Protein: CASSFGGVIAGELFF.

This clonotype was recorded many times. The rearrangement links TRBV29-1 to TRBJ2-1; no reliable D call. Germline V lookup: CDR1 SQVTM, CDR2 ANQGSEA. The ends were cut back, 3 bases at V and 6 bases at J, with 6 bases in the middle. The CDR3 covers 11 residues. The CDR3 DNA follows: TGCAGCGTTGATTTGGGCAATGAGCAGTTCTTC. It translates to CSVDLGNEQFF.

This clonotype was seen at least ten times. The rearrangement links TRBV5-1 to TRBJ2-3, with D perhaps TRBD1 or TRBD2 (6 bases each). Germline lookup yields CDR1 SGHRS and CDR2 YFSETQ. Between the trimmed V and J ends, which lost 7 bases and 1 base, there was a span of 16 bases. The CDR3 is made up of 15 amino acids. The CDR3: CASGLRGDGTDTQYF. The CDR3 coding sequence is TGCGCCAGCGGATTGAGGGGGGACGGCACAGATACGCAGTATTTT.

The V gene is TRBV7-2, the J gene TRBJ2-3; TRBD2 matches at 9 bases. CDR3 length: 16 amino acids. Germline loops: CDR1 SGHTA, CDR2 FQGNSA. V lost 5 bases, J lost 0 bases, and 6 bases stayed unmatched. The CDR3 loop reads CASSRLAVFSTDTQYF. CDR3 in DNA: TGTGCCAGCAGCCGACTAGCGGTTTTTAGCACAGATACGCAGTATTTT.

This rearrangement joins TRBV2 to TRBJ2-5; 11 bases align to TRBD1. With V trimmed by 1 base and J by 4 bases, 5 bases remained unmatched. The V gene's germline CDR1 is SNHLY and CDR2 FYNNEI. The CDR3 has 16 amino acids. Written as DNA, the CDR3 is TGTGCCAGCAGTGAAGATAGGGACAGGGGGGGAGAGACCCAGTACTTC. Its protein is CASSEDRDRGGETQYF.

This sequence joins TRBV7-6 and TRBJ2-1, with 9 bases lining up with TRBD2. The CDR3 covers 15 residues. Germline V CDR1 and CDR2: SGHVS, FNYEAQ. Germline trimming cut 1 base from V and 8 bases from J; bases unmatched to any gene: 6. CDR3 loop: CASSLDVAGDDEQFF. The CDR3 bases are TGTGCCAGCAGCTTAGATGTAGCGGGGGACGATGAGCAGTTCTTC.

This clonotype was seen a few times. The V and J genes are TRBV5-6 and TRBJ2-6; 7 positions match TRBD1. The germline V gene encodes CDR1 SGHDT and CDR2 YYEEEE. The ends lost 4 bases at V and 0 bases at J; junction bases unmatched: 7. The CDR3 is made up of 17 amino acids. CDR3 in amino acids: CASSPGQDSSGANVLTF. The CDR3 nucleotides are TGTGCCAGCAGCCCCGGACAGGACAGCTCTGGGGCCAACGTCCTGACTTTC. Together with reference TRBV5-6 and TRBJ2-6, the CDR3 gives the full variable domain: DAGVTQSPTHLIKTRGQQVTLRCSPKSGHDTVSWYQQALGQGPQFIFQYYEEEERQRGNFPDRFSGHQFPNYSSELNVNALLLGDSALYLCASSPGQDSSGANVLTFGAGSRLTVL.

This clonotype was recorded many times. The chain recombines TRBV4-3 with TRBJ2-7, with 9 bases that match TRBD2. Germline trimming cut 2 bases from V and 5 bases from J; bases unmatched to any gene: 7. Germline V gene sequence: CDR1 LGHNA, CDR2 YSLEER. This CDR3 is built from 15 residues. CDR3 nucleotides: TGCGCCAGCAGCCAATTGGCTAGCGGGACGGACGAGCAGTACTTC. Residues: CASSQLASGTDEQYF.

There are a few counts of this clonotype. The V call is TRBV12-3 or TRBV12-4, the J call TRBJ2-7; 13 bases are shared with TRBD2. V was clipped by 4 bases and J by 2 bases; unmatched bases: 2. This CDR3 contains 15 residues. The CDR3: CASSSTSGGPYEQYF. For the CDR3, the DNA is TGTGCCAGCAGTTCGACTAGCGGGGGGCCCTACGAGCAGTACTTC.

This clonotype was seen a few times. The chain couples TRBV5-1 to TRBJ1-5, with D maybe TRBD1 (5 bases). Trimming shortened V by 2 bases and J by 0 bases, and 24 bases separated the two germline ends. The CDR3 is 20 residues long. CDR1 is SGHRS, CDR2 YFSETQ, per germline. The CDR3 spells CASSFSQTGTIRYSNQPQHF. Written as DNA, the CDR3 is TGCGCCAGCAGCTTCAGTCAGACGGGGACGATCAGGTATAGCAATCAGCCCCAGCATTTT.

This clonotype was seen a few times. The V gene is TRBV20-1, the J gene TRBJ2-5; D gene uncertain. V lost 4 bases, J lost 2 bases, and 8 bases lay in between. The CDR3 length is 12 residues. In germline, CDR1 is DFQATT, CDR2 SNEGSKA (reference sequence). DNA for the CDR3: TGCAGTGCTACCAGGCCTCAAGAGACCCAGTACTTC. Its translation: CSATRPQETQYF.

In its sample, this clonotype was seen many times. The chain combines TRBV20-1 with TRBJ2-2, with TRBD2 matching 7 bases. J lost 1 base, V lost 5 bases, and 4 bases had no gene match. Germline values: CDR1 DFQATT, CDR2 SNEGSKA (reference sequence). The CDR3 spans 14 residues. This chain's CDR3 is CSAASGGNTGELFF. DNA for the CDR3: TGCAGTGCTGCTAGCGGAGGGAACACCGGGGAGCTGTTTTTT.

The V call is TRBV20-1, the J call TRBJ2-5; 11 bases line up with TRBD2. CDR3 length: 15 amino acids. Germline CDR1 reads DFQATT; CDR2 reads SNEGSKA (reference sequence). V was pared by 3 bases and J by 4 bases, with 7 bases of the junction left unmatched. CDR3 residues: CSASGPSGRLETQYF. The DNA for the CDR3 is TGCAGTGCTAGTGGACCTAGCGGGAGGTTAGAGACCCAGTACTTC.

Only a few counts were recorded for this clonotype. The V gene is TRBV7-8, the J gene TRBJ2-5; weak D call: TRBD2 (6 bases). V lost 0 bases to trimming and J lost 5 bases, with 19 bases between them. CDR1 and CDR2 from the germline V gene are SGHVS and FQNEAQ. The CDR3 length is 17 residues. CDR3 residues: CASSLARGGVRWETQYF. In DNA form, the CDR3 reads TGTGCCAGCAGCTTAGCGCGGGGCGGGGTGCGGTGGGAGACCCAGTACTTC.

This clonotype came up many times. V gene TRBV9 combines with J gene TRBJ2-1; D call uncertain. Germline-derived CDR1 and CDR2 are SGDLS and YYNGEE. CDR3 length equals 15 residues. Trimming took off 3 bases at V and 2 bases at J, with 12 bases between the two ends. In nucleotides, the CDR3 is TGTGCCAGCAGCGATGGACGGCTACCCTACAATGAGCAGTTCTTC. It translates to CASSDGRLPYNEQFF. Filled out from reference TRBV9 and TRBJ2-1, the complete variable domain reads DSGVTQTPKHLITATGQRVTLRCSPRSGDLSVYWYQQSLDQGLQFLIQYYNGEERAKGNILERFSAQQFPDLHSELNLSSLELGDSALYFCASSDGRLPYNEQFFGPGTRLTVL.

The chain links TRBV19 to TRBJ2-2; D may be TRBD1 (6 bases). Trimming shortened V by 6 bases and J by 3 bases, and 17 bases separated the two germline ends. The germline V gene has CDR1 LNHDA and CDR2 SQIVND (reference sequence). The CDR3 is 16 amino acids. In nucleotides, the CDR3 is TGTGCCAGTAGCCAAGAGTTCAGGGGTGACACCGGGGAGCTGTTTTTT. This sequence encodes CASSQEFRGDTGELFF.